This T cell receptor (beta chain) was recorded in a study of CD4 T cells in relation to SARS-CoV-2 and coronaviruses. Uncultured naive and memory CD4+ T cells supplied DNA for deep TCR-beta sequencing. Assay: immunoSEQ multiplex PCR; the TCRdb copy retains only in-frame clones and omits some. The sample contains around 69,000 clones, approximately 94% of which appear only once. V lost 3 bases and J 2 bases, leaving 8 bases between the germline ends. CDR1 and CDR2 (germline): KGHSH, LQKENI. This CDR3 contains 13 residues. Before the COVID-19 pandemic, during about 2011-2019, CD4+ T cells were taken from unexposed donors.

Sample: naive CD4+ T cells from PBMCs. The subset is: naive CD4+ T cells isolated by negative enrichment. This chain joins TRBV18 and TRBJ2-7, with D perhaps TRBD1 or TRBD2 (5 bases each). The sequence was collected from a human donor in good health. The DNA for the CDR3 is TGTGCCAGCTCACCGGGACCAGCCTACGAGCAGTACTTC. It is translated as CASSPGPAYEQYF.